These 23 T cell receptor beta chains were all obtained from the same sample, sequenced in a study of regulatory T cells in long-lasting Graves disease. The time point here: persistent/refractory GD, antithyroid drugs over 5 years with positive TRAb. Construction of the TCR library relied on RNA isolated from PBMCs. Arm-PCR of CDR3 regions and iRepertoire HTBI primers were used to build TCR beta libraries. A single record per CDR3 protein comes from TCRdb applying MiXCR to the multiplex PCR reads. This table holds around 340,000 distinct CDR3 sequences, 15% to 20% found once. Source: peripheral blood mononuclear cells (PBMCs), taken when the disease was refractory, from a patient treated with antithyroid drugs. Receptors originate from a female donor with Graves disease.

This clonotype showed up many times. The V call is TRBV9, the J call TRBJ1-5, with 7 nucleotides matching TRBD1. The CDR3 totals 17 residues. V lost 0 bases, J lost 3 bases, and 9 bases stayed unmatched. Germline lookup yields CDR1 SGDLS and CDR2 YYNGEE. CDR3 in amino acids: CASSVDGDSSINQPQHF. The DNA for the CDR3 is TGTGCCAGCAGCGTAGATGGGGACAGCTCTATCAATCAGCCCCAGCATTTT.

The chain has TRBV7-3 and TRBJ2-7; TRBD2 might be the D (6 bases). Germline loops: CDR1 SGHTA, CDR2 FQGTGA. V lost 0 bases to trimming and J lost 6 bases, with 9 bases between them. The CDR3 loop spans 13 amino acids. CDR3 in DNA: TGTGCCAGCAGCTTAACGCTGGAGGGCGAGCAGTACTTC. The encoded protein is CASSLTLEGEQYF.

There are many counts of this clonotype. The chain recombines TRBV29-1 with TRBJ2-5; D not certain. Trimming left V 5 bases short and J 4 bases short, with 14 bases between. The germline CDR1 and CDR2 sequences are SQVTM and ANQGSEA. The CDR3 is 13 residues long. CDR3: CSVRAALRETQYF. The CDR3 DNA is TGCAGCGTTCGGGCAGCGCTTCGAGAGACCCAGTACTTC.

This clonotype was picked up a small number of times. The chain combines TRBV7-9 with TRBJ2-7; 8 bases are shared with TRBD1. V dropped 0 bases and J dropped 1; count of bases not matched to a gene: 8. The CDR3 consists of 17 residues. CDR1 and CDR2 from the germline V gene are SEHNR and FQNEAQ (reference sequence). CDR3 in DNA: TGTGCCAGCAGCTTAGCTAGGATCAGGGGGCCATCCTACGAGCAGTACTTC. Its protein product is CASSLARIRGPSYEQYF.

Only a few counts were recorded for this clonotype. The V gene is TRBV18, the J gene TRBJ2-7, with a tentative D call TRBD1 (5 bases). Germline V gene lookup returns CDR1 KGHSH and CDR2 LQKENI. Trimming removed 0 bases from V and 4 bases from J, with 7 bases in between. This CDR3 contains 13 residues. In DNA, the CDR3 is TGTGCCAGCTCACCACCCGGACAATACGAGCAGTACTTC. Amino acid sequence: CASSPPGQYEQYF.

V usage is TRBV6-5 and J usage is TRBJ1-1, with TRBD1 as a possible D gene (5 bases). Germline CDR1 MNHEY, CDR2 SVGAGI. Trimming took off 4 bases at V and 8 bases at J, with 17 bases between the two ends. This CDR3 has 14 residues. As DNA, the CDR3 is TGTGCCAGCAGTTTTGCAATGGGGCATTGGGAAGCTTTCTTT. Residues: CASSFAMGHWEAFF.

This sequence joins TRBV5-1 and TRBJ2-2; D call uncertain. Germline V gives CDR1 SGHRS, CDR2 YFSETQ. V was cut by 1 base and J by 0 bases, with 13 bases left in between. This CDR3 is built from 17 residues. The CDR3 bases are TGCGCCAGCAGCTTGTCCTCGGGCTATTCGAACACCGGGGAGCTGTTTTTT. Translating it yields CASSLSSGYSNTGELFF.

This clonotype was detected a few times. The chain uses TRBV6-1 and TRBJ1-4, with D hard to call. V shed 6 bases and J shed 2 bases, with 13 bases lying between them. This CDR3 contains 15 residues. CDR1 is MNHNS, CDR2 SASEGT, per germline. CDR3 sequence reads: CASRSVRLTNEKLFF. The CDR3 DNA follows: TGTGCCAGCAGGAGCGTCAGGCTCACTAATGAAAAACTGTTTTTT.

With regard to this clonotype: It may be a read error: a sequence one base away is much more abundant. The rearrangement joins TRBV11-2 to TRBJ1-6; possibly TRBD1 for D (6 bases). The CDR3 is 16 amino acids. Germline CDR1 reads SGHAT; CDR2 reads FQNNGV. The chain's CDR3 is CASSASGHRNLSPLRF. The CDR3 bases are TGTGCCAGCAGCGCGTCGGGACACCGAAACTTGTCACCCCTCCGCTTT.

Only a few counts were recorded for this clonotype. The CDR3 DNA reads as TGCGCCAGCAGCCAAGGGGTTTCGGATGGGCAAGAGACCCAGTACTTC. This translates into CASSQGVSDGQETQYF. The V and J genes are TRBV4-3 and TRBJ2-5; no firm D call. This CDR3 comprises 16 residues. With 1 base removed from V and 2 bases from J, the gap between germline ends came to 14 bases. Germline values: CDR1 LGHNA, CDR2 YSLEER.

The chain couples TRBV7-2 to TRBJ2-7; TRBD2 matches at 9 bases. CDR1 SGHTA and CDR2 FQGNSA come from the germline V gene. The CDR3 runs to 15 residues. The V gene end was trimmed by 1 base and the J gene end by 4 bases; junction bases not matched to a gene: 5. The CDR3 DNA follows: TGTGCCAGCAGCTTAGTGAGGACTAGCGCTTACGAGCAGTACTTC. It translates to CASSLVRTSAYEQYF.

This clonotype showed up just a few times. The rearrangement uses TRBV18 and TRBJ1-2, with 9 bases matching TRBD1. CDR3 size: 16 residues. CDR1 and CDR2 (germline): KGHSH, LQKENI. Unmatched junction bases numbered 12, after V lost 3 bases and J lost 7 bases. CDR3 DNA sequence: TGTGCCAGCTCACCCTCGTCGGGACAGGGAATCCGTGGCTACACCTTC. It translates to CASSPSSGQGIRGYTF.

At least ten counts were recorded for this clonotype. The rearrangement joins TRBV6-2 or TRBV6-3 to TRBJ1-2, with TRBD1 identical over 9 bases. CDR3 size: 19 residues. V gave up 0 bases and J gave up 9 bases; unmatched junction bases: 20. Germline CDR1 is MNHEY and CDR2 is SVGEGT. CDR3 coding DNA: TGTGCCAGCAGTTACTCGCACCGGGACAGGGTACGCCCCGTCCCTAGCTACACCTTC. It codes for CASSYSHRDRVRPVPSYTF.

This clonotype was recorded at least ten times. This chain uses TRBV12-3 or TRBV12-4 with TRBJ2-5, with TRBD2 identical over 10 bases. The CDR3 runs to 15 residues. With V trimmed by 6 bases and J by 3 bases, 7 bases remained unmatched. The CDR3 spells CASSNYGLAEETQYF. DNA for the CDR3: TGTGCCAGCAGCAACTATGGACTAGCGGAAGAGACCCAGTACTTC.

This clonotype appeared many times. This chain joins TRBV27 and TRBJ1-2, with no clear D. This CDR3 contains 16 residues. Germline values: CDR1 MNHEY, CDR2 SMNVEV (reference sequence). The germline V and J ends were trimmed by 4 bases and 8 bases, with 23 bases remaining between them. This CDR3 is CASSSRLVGLTRGYTF. In DNA form, the CDR3 reads TGTGCCAGCAGTTCCAGGTTAGTGGGCTTGACGCGAGGCTACACCTTC.

This clonotype was observed many times. The chain links TRBV11-2 to TRBJ1-1; D gene uncertain. The CDR3 covers 14 residues. Germline-derived CDR1 and CDR2 are SGHAT and FQNNGV. V lost 0 bases, J lost 5 bases, and 10 bases lay in between. The CDR3 DNA reads TGTGCCAGCAGCTTAGATACGCGAGTAACTGAAGCTTTCTTT. Translating gives CASSLDTRVTEAFF. The full variable domain, completed using reference TRBV11-2 and TRBJ1-1, is EAGVAQSPRYKIIEKRQSVAFWCNPISGHATLYWYQQILGQGPKLLIQFQNNGVVDDSQLPKDRFSAERLKGVDSTLKIQPAKLEDSAVYLCASSLDTRVTEAFFGQGTRLTVV.

This clonotype was seen only a few times. The gene calls are TRBV20-1 and TRBJ1-1, with TRBD1 as a possible D gene (6 bases). This CDR3 has 17 amino acids. Germline values: CDR1 DFQATT, CDR2 SNEGSKA (reference sequence). The V end lost 2 bases, the J end lost 1 base, and 20 bases lay between the germline ends. This chain's CDR3 is CSARFTGLRPSNTEAFF. CDR3 coding DNA: TGCAGTGCTAGATTTACAGGGCTTAGGCCATCGAACACTGAAGCTTTCTTT.

Remarks on this clonotype: A read error may explain this, as a much larger clone is one base away. The genes are TRBV6-7 and TRBJ2-5; D is uncertain. TRBV6-7 belongs to the ORF category, with a function that is uncertain. This CDR3 region has 10 residues. The CDR3 sequence is CANSGETRYF. In nucleotides, the CDR3 is TGTGCCAATTCAGGAGAGACCCGGTACTTC.

The chain's CDR3 is CASSTSTGIYEQYF. The CDR3, as DNA: TGTGCCAGCAGTACCTCGACAGGGATCTACGAGCAGTACTTC. The J gene is TRBJ2-7, the V gene TRBV6-5, with 7 bases matching TRBD1. The germline V gene encodes CDR1 MNHEY and CDR2 SVGAGI. V dropped 5 bases and J dropped 3; count of bases not matched to a gene: 7. The CDR3 consists of 14 residues.

The chain employs TRBV6-2 or TRBV6-3 and TRBJ2-2; D remains ambiguous. The CDR3 has 13 amino acids. CDR1 is MNHEY, CDR2 SVGEGT, per germline. The V end was cut by 3 bases, the J end by 4 bases, with 6 bases between. The CDR3: CASSYFSTGELFF. The CDR3 coding sequence is TGTGCCAGCAGTTATTTCAGCACCGGGGAGCTGTTTTTT.

This clonotype appeared many times. The gene calls are TRBV2 and TRBJ1-3; D gene unclear. Trimming stripped 4 bases from V and 2 bases from J, with 15 bases between. Germline V CDR1 and CDR2: SNHLY, FYNNEI. The CDR3 sequence is 16 residues long. The CDR3 here is CASSVDGRVTGNTIYF. Here the CDR3 DNA reads TGTGCCAGCAGTGTAGATGGCCGCGTCACTGGAAACACCATATATTTT. The variable domain in full, with the rest retrieved from reference TRBV2 and TRBJ1-3, is EPEVTQTPSHQVTQMGQEVILRCVPISNHLYFYWYRQILGQKVEFLVSFYNNEISEKSEIFDDQFSVERPDGSNFTLKIRSTKLEDSAMYFCASSVDGRVTGNTIYFGEGSWLTVV.

This chain joins TRBV5-6 and TRBJ1-6; D is unclear. V shed 1 base and J shed 5 bases, with 10 bases lying between them. CDR3 length: 15 residues. Germline V gene lookup returns CDR1 SGHDT and CDR2 YYEEEE. As DNA, the CDR3 is TGTGCCAGCAGCTTGATCAGGTCTAATAATTCACCCCTCCACTTT. Amino acids: CASSLIRSNNSPLHF.

This clonotype was counted many times. V and J are TRBV11-2 and TRBJ1-1; D ambiguous. V was trimmed by 0 bases and J by 4 bases, leaving 12 bases between them. The CDR3 is made up of 15 amino acids. Germline CDR1 SGHAT, CDR2 FQNNGV. The CDR3 DNA follows: TGTGCCAGCAGCTTAGATAACGTCCCGACCACTGAAGCTTTCTTT. The encoded protein is CASSLDNVPTTEAFF.